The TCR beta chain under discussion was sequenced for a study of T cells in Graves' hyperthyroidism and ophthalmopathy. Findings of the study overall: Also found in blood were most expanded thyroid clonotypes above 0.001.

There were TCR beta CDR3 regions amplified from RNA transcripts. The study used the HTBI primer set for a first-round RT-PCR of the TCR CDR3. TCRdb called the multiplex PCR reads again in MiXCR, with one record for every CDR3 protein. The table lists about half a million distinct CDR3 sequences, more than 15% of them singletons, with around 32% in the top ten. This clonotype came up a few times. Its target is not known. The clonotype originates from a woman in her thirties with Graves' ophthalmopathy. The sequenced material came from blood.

Here the CDR3 DNA reads TGCAGTGGGTTTGAGGGCGGAGAGACCCAGTACTTC. This gives the protein CSGFEGGETQYF. This sequence joins TRBV20-1 and TRBJ2-5; possible D gene TRBD2, 5 bases. The CDR3 has 12 residues. V lost 7 bases, J lost 4 bases, and 13 bases lay in between. In germline, CDR1 is DFQATT, CDR2 SNEGSKA (reference sequence).